This T cell receptor (beta chain) originates from a study of T cell responses to AZD1222 COVID-19 vaccine. In the case of this clone: Antigen specificity is unknown.

Notes on the study in general: Seropositivity was recorded at baseline in only a handful of AZD1222 recipients. Targeting of unmutated variant regions was reportedly seen in nearly half of spike-specific TCRs.

Pooling covered second doses at about 4 or about 12 weeks. CDR3 length: 12 amino acids. V shed 4 bases and J shed 3 bases, with 6 bases lying between them. TCRdb's table, derived via immunoSEQ multiplex PCR, lists solely in-frame clones and lacks some. The sample includes over 65,000 clones, roughly nine tenths of them seen just once. Source: peripheral blood, taken 28 days after the second AZD1222 dose. This sequence joins TRBV12-3 or TRBV12-4 and TRBJ1-2, with D uncertain. The TCR sequence derives from an adult who received the AZD1222 COVID-19 vaccine. The CDR3: CASSWGDYGYTF. DNA of the CDR3: TGTGCCAGCAGTTGGGGTGACTATGGCTACACCTTC.